This T cell receptor beta chain comes out of a study of a mutant IDH1 vaccine in newly diagnosed glioma (dated by TCRdb to about 2021). Looking at the study overall: Of the 25 to 40 patients who were treated, approximately 60% were male and 37.5% were female, and the mean age was around 41 years. Prior to enrollment, patients had been given standard therapy consisting of radiotherapy alone, temozolomide alone, or radiochemotherapy with temozolomide, with the combination given to most patients. Six visits were used for peripheral blood collection: V03 (baseline), V05, V07, V10, V12 and V13. Longitudinal TCRB deep sequencing was done for about two dozen treated patients, wherever samples were available for exploratory analyses.

As regards this clone: Its specific antigen is unknown. Base qualities are not at hand, and no much larger clone is one base apart.

What the authors observed across the whole study: Selection of PBMC samples for TCRB deep sequencing was based on availability. It was noted by the authors that analyses of patient blood samples could not be reproduced owing to sample limitations. Vaccine-induced immune responses across multiple MHC alleles were detected in 90% to 95% of patients. Changes in the top peripheral T cell clonotypes picked up by TCRB sequencing did not appear to be linked to pseudoprogression.

Deletion took 1 base off V and 6 bases off J, with a span of 10 bases between the germline ends. CDR1 SEHNR and CDR2 FQNEAQ were looked up in the germline V gene (reference sequence). From its cysteine to its phenylalanine, the CDR3 spans 13 amino acids. Only CDR3 DNA remains: 39 bases, in frame from the first base. The time point tag for this specimen amounts to: baseline, week 1 (first vaccination visit). The label giving this sample's treatment or condition can be read as: pre-vaccination baseline after standard-of-care therapy. The donors had newly diagnosed IDH1-mutant astrocytomas of WHO grade 3 or 4 that showed loss of nuclear ATRX. The samples were drawn from NOA16, a multicentre, single-arm, open-label phase I trial in Germany that tested a mutant IDH1 peptide vaccine in humans for the first time. For immunogenicity testing, the blood drawn at visit V03 was used as the baseline sample. Genomic DNA for TCRB sequencing was isolated from EDTA blood with the DNeasy Blood and Tissue Kit.

Receptor libraries were prepared by the immunoSEQ multiplex PCR assay. Rearranged TCR beta chain sequences were amplified with the hsTCRB Kit following the manufacturer's protocol. An Illumina MiSeq was used to sequence the TCRB libraries. In the authors' own workflow: Demultiplexing, trimming and gene mapping were performed with the kit vendor's proprietary platform. As stored in TCRdb, this immuneACCESS dataset retains in-frame rearrangements with V and J assigned. A fraction of the clones does not appear; measured against another copy, unresolved V genes explain less than half of the discrepancy, and the remainder lacks a known reason. The D gene and trimming were derived from the DNA, and the V and J assignments and clone size from that table. The sample has approximately 100,000 clones on record, around 90% of them singletons. Together, the top ten hold around 0.6% of the sample.

The chain is made from TRBV7-9 and TRBJ2-7; the D gene is unclear. The source of this sequence is a woman aged 50 to 60 with glioma. The sample in question was PBMCs, obtained from a glioma patient treated with radiotherapy, temozolomide or both. The nucleotides read TGTGCCAGCAGCTTAGAGGTGGTAGGCGAGCAGTACTTC. It specifies CASSLEVVGEQYF.